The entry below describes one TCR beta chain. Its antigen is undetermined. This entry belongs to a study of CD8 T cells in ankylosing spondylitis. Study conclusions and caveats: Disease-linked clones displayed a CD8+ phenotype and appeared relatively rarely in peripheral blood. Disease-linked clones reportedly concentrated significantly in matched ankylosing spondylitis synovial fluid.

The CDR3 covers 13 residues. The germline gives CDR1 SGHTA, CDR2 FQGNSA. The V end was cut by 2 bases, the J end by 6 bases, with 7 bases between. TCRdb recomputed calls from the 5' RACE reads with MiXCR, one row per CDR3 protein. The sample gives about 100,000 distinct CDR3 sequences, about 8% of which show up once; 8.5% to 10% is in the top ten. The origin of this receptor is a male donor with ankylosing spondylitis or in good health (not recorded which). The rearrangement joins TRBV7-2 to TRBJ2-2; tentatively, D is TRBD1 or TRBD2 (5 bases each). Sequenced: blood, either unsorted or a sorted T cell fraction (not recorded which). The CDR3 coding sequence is TGTGCCAGCAGCTTATGGGGGTCCGGGGAGCTGTTTTTT. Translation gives CASSLWGSGELFF.